These T cell receptor beta chains were read from a single sample in a study of regulatory T cells in long-lasting Graves disease. TCRdb re-called the multiplex PCR reads through MiXCR, storing one row per CDR3 protein. The data contain about 330,000 distinct CDR3 sequences, about a sixth of them singletons. These data were also filed under a second study, of T cells in Graves' hyperthyroidism and ophthalmopathy.

The specimen was peripheral blood mononuclear cells (PBMCs), collected at new diagnosis, from a patient treated with antithyroid drugs. The receptors stem from a woman aged 18-29 years with Graves disease. Both conserved end residues are part of each CDR3. The order of the fields is V gene, J gene, CDR3 protein.

TRBV11-2	TRBJ2-5	CASSSSNGETQYF
TRBV12-3/TRBV12-4	TRBJ1-1	CASSPPRQGLEAFF
TRBV3-1	TRBJ2-3	CASSQDPQYTDTQYF
TRBV6-5	TRBJ2-1	CASSSDRPNEQFF
TRBV10-3	TRBJ1-1	CAISTGTENTEAFF
TRBV28	TRBJ2-3	CASKRAGGEDTQYF
TRBV5-1	TRBJ2-7	CASSRGVPYEQYF
TRBV28	TRBJ1-1	CASSYLQGMNTEAFF
TRBV7-6	TRBJ2-1	CASSLVSGRSYNEQFF
TRBV20-1	TRBJ2-1	CSARGGLTYNEQFF
TRBV7-9	TRBJ1-1	CASSFNDGKPEAFF
TRBV19	TRBJ1-6	CASSAGQGRAPLHF
TRBV5-1	TRBJ1-1	CASSSGGANTEAFF
TRBV3-1	TRBJ2-1	CASSPPGAGVNEQFF
TRBV7-3	TRBJ2-5	CASSFGSQETQYF
TRBV13	TRBJ2-4	CASSPSEQGRDIQYF
TRBV7-9	TRBJ2-1	CASSPPVSYNEQFF
TRBV18	TRBJ2-7	CASSPPGWSAGSSYEQYF
TRBV6-5	TRBJ2-7	CASSSGTEQYF
TRBV19	TRBJ2-1	CASLRASGSFYEQFF
TRBV9	TRBJ2-6	CASSPGLAGGLGANVLTF
TRBV7-9	TRBJ2-7	CASSPPTAYYEQYF
TRBV6-1	TRBJ1-2	CASSNQGDPWGYGYTF